The T cell receptor beta chain described here comes from a study of blood T cell repertoires in COVID-19. Overall study context: Samples of COVID-19 (acute and convalescent) were obtained from the United States, Italy and Spain. T cells, B-cell-depleted T cells, or PBMCs provided the cDNA or gDNA that served as material.

It was during active infection that Seattle patients were enrolled and then longitudinally followed. The data were produced by immunoSEQ multiplex PCR, yet TCRdb's version contains in-frame clones alone and is incomplete. This table holds 200,000 to 250,000 clones, roughly 85% found once. The TCR sequence derives from a man in his forties or fifties with COVID-19, enrolled during active disease. Sequencing was done on a sample of peripheral blood.

The DNA for the CDR3 is TGTGCCAGCTCGATTTCAGGGTTGAGATCACCCCTCCACTTT. This codes for CASSISGLRSPLHF. The chain joins TRBV18 to TRBJ1-6; TRBD1 is a possible D gene (5 bases). From germline, CDR1 is KGHSH and CDR2 LQKENI. Trimming pared 6 bases from V and 10 bases from J, leaving 16 bases between. This CDR3 region has 14 residues. The complete variable domain, with remaining parts taken from reference TRBV18 and TRBJ1-6, reads NAGVMQNPRHLVRRRGQEARLRCSPMKGHSHVYWYRQLPEEGLKFMVYLQKENIIDESGMPKERFSAEFPKEGPSILRIQQVVRGDSAAYFCASSISGLRSPLHFGNGTRLTVT.